This note documents a single TCR beta chain sequence. This sample was taken from a study of blood T cell repertoires in COVID-19. Study information: Acute and convalescent COVID-19 specimens originated in the United States, Italy and Spain.

Clones were read by immunoSEQ multiplex PCR, and TCRdb kept only the in-frame ones, dropping some. Among around 57,000 clones listed, almost 90% were seen once. The receptor's source is an elderly woman with active COVID-19. Sequenced material: peripheral blood.

The CDR3 loop reads CASSLVQSFGYEQYF. The CDR3 nucleotides read TGCGCCAGCAGCTTGGTACAGAGTTTTGGCTACGAGCAGTACTTC. This chain joins TRBV5-1 and TRBJ2-7; no clear D. CDR1 and CDR2 (germline): SGHRS, YFSETQ. The V gene lost 0 bases and the J gene lost 3 bases, with 13 bases spanning the gap. The CDR3 contains 15 residues. The full variable domain, completed using reference TRBV5-1 and TRBJ2-7, is KAGVTQTPRYLIKTRGQQVTLSCSPISGHRSVSWYQQTPGQGLQFLFEYFSETQRNKGNFPGRFSGRQFSNSRSEMNVSTLELGDSALYLCASSLVQSFGYEQYFGPGTRLTVT.